Sequencing of this T cell receptor (beta chain) was carried out in a study of T cells in localized non-small cell lung cancer. As regards this clone: The antigen is unknown.

Repertoires were generated with immunoSEQ multiplex PCR, while TCRdb's copy carries only in-frame clones and drops some. The sample lists about 34,000 clones, approximately 93% occurring once. Trimming cost V 0 bases and J 2 bases, with 8 bases left between them. The germline gives CDR1 MNHEY, CDR2 SVGAGI. This CDR3 has 14 residues. Study conclusions and caveats: Analysis by sequencing included only one tumor region, so heterogeneity remains possible. Among blood samples, higher T cell density accompanied longer overall survival.

The chain links TRBV6-5 to TRBJ2-7; D possibly corresponds to TRBD1 (5 bases). The input for sequencing was peripheral blood, taken before any cancer treatment. The receptor was derived from a female donor older than 55 with stage I lung adenocarcinoma. CDR3 DNA: TGTGCCAGCAGTTACTCGGCAGGGCCCTACGAGCAGTACTTC. Amino acid sequence: CASSYSAGPYEQYF.